This TCR beta chain was sequenced in a study of regulatory T cells in long-lasting Graves disease. Arm-PCR with iRepertoire HTBI primers amplified the CDR3 regions for these TCR beta libraries. Using its own MiXCR run on the multiplex PCR reads, TCRdb lists one record per CDR3 protein. The sample contains some 500,000 distinct CDR3 sequences, about 16% of which appear only once. This clonotype was picked up many times. Documented time point: newly diagnosed GD, antithyroid drugs for less than 3 months. Extracted RNA from PBMCs served as the source of the TCR library. The same sample was also used in a study of T cells in Graves' hyperthyroidism and ophthalmopathy. That source reports: Using 13 V-J features, a model discriminated ophthalmopathy from stable hyperthyroidism.

The input for sequencing was peripheral blood mononuclear cells (PBMCs), taken at new diagnosis, from a patient treated with antithyroid drugs. This sequence was found in a middle-aged woman with Graves disease.

The CDR3 here is CSVAGQMNTEAFF. The CDR3 DNA reads TGCAGCGTGGCGGGACAGATGAACACTGAAGCTTTCTTT. The chain carries TRBV29-1 and TRBJ1-1; 7 positions agree with TRBD1. CDR1 is SQVTM and CDR2 is ANQGSEA in the germline V gene. The CDR3 contains 13 residues. V shed 6 bases and J 0 bases; nucleotides not matched to a gene: 4.